The 10 T cell receptor beta chains listed next were all sequenced from one sample in a study of T-cell reconstitution after alpha-beta-depleted transplantation in children. TCRbeta library preparation incorporated unique molecular identifiers. TCRdb called the PCR reads again in MiXCR, with one record for every CDR3 protein. The data show almost 600,000 distinct CDR3 sequences, roughly 30% seen once. The starting material was PBMCs, obtained before TCRalphabeta/CD19-depleted stem cell transplant. These receptors all stem from a boy under three years old with Wiskott-Aldrich syndrome, due to receive a stem cell transplant.

This clonotype was observed once. The V and J genes are TRBV20-1 and TRBJ2-2; D unclear. V lost 3 bases to trimming and J lost 2 bases, with 4 bases between them. This CDR3 region has 12 residues. CDR1 is DFQATT, CDR2 SNEGSKA, per germline (reference sequence). CDR3 nucleotides: TGCAGTGCTAGTCTCAACACCGGGGAGCTGTTTTTT. This gives the protein CSASLNTGELFF.

This clonotype has more than one count but fewer than ten. V is TRBV27 and J is TRBJ2-2; TRBD2 is a possible D gene (6 bases). The CDR3 is made up of 16 amino acids. CDR1 and CDR2 from the germline V gene are MNHEY and SMNVEV (reference sequence). The V end was cut by 6 bases, the J end by 4 bases, with 18 bases between. The CDR3: CASSNRRAAGTGELFF. The CDR3, as DNA: TGTGCCAGCAGCAACCGGAGGGCCGCCGGCACCGGGGAGCTGTTTTTT.

The chain employs TRBV20-1 and TRBJ1-2; no clear D gene. The CDR3 has 12 residues. The V end lost 4 bases, the J end lost 4 bases, and 10 bases lay between the germline ends. Germline V gene lookup returns CDR1 DFQATT and CDR2 SNEGSKA (reference sequence). The CDR3 coding sequence is TGCAGTGCTACCCCGAGGATCTATGGCTACACCTTC. Its protein product is CSATPRIYGYTF.

V is TRBV20-1 and J is TRBJ2-3; possibly TRBD2 for D (5 bases). V gave up 0 bases and J gave up 3 bases, with 13 bases separating them. CDR1 is DFQATT and CDR2 is SNEGSKA in the germline V gene (reference sequence). The CDR3 spans 15 residues. CDR3 residues: CSARDLISDTDTQYF. The CDR3 region has the DNA TGCAGTGCTAGAGATCTTATTAGCGATACAGATACGCAGTATTTT.

This clonotype occurred a few times. The chain joins TRBV5-1 to TRBJ2-3; tentative D call: TRBD2 (5 bases). CDR1 SGHRS and CDR2 YFSETQ come from the germline V gene. V was trimmed by 3 bases and J by 3 bases, leaving 17 bases between them. The CDR3 is made up of 16 amino acids. CDR3 nucleotide sequence: TGCGCCAGCAGCTCGACAAAGGGATGGAGGACAGATACGCAGTATTTT. This gives the protein CASSSTKGWRTDTQYF.

In this sample, this clonotype turned up a few times. The chain couples TRBV6-5 to TRBJ2-2, with TRBD1 identical over 7 bases. This CDR3 has 16 amino acids. V lost 3 bases and J lost 3; bases outside the gene matches: 7. In germline, CDR1 is MNHEY, CDR2 SVGAGI. The CDR3 DNA sequence: TGTGCCAGCAGTTATGGAACAGGGGTGGACACCGGGGAGCTGTTTTTT. Residues: CASSYGTGVDTGELFF.

The V gene is TRBV27, the J gene TRBJ2-7; D unclear. The CDR3 totals 16 residues. Germline V gene sequence: CDR1 MNHEY, CDR2 SMNVEV (reference sequence). Trimming pared 5 bases from V and 0 bases from J, leaving 17 bases between. The CDR3 loop is CASSPLSPYSSYEQYF. CDR3 sequence (DNA): TGTGCCAGCAGTCCACTAAGCCCCTACAGCTCCTACGAGCAGTACTTC.

This clonotype came up a few times. The V call is TRBV2, the J call TRBJ2-7, with TRBD2 identical over 8 bases. Germline CDR1 is SNHLY and CDR2 is FYNNEI. CDR3 size: 12 residues. The junction had 2 bases not matched to a gene; V was cut back by 7 bases and J by 3 bases. In DNA, the CDR3 is TGTGCCAGCAATCTAGCGGGCTACGAGCAGTACTTC. Amino acid sequence: CASNLAGYEQYF. The entire variable domain, with the rest obtained from reference TRBV2 and TRBJ2-7, is as follows: EPEVTQTPSHQVTQMGQEVILRCVPISNHLYFYWYRQILGQKVEFLVSFYNNEISEKSEIFDDQFSVERPDGSNFTLKIRSTKLEDSAMYFCASNLAGYEQYFGPGTRLTVT.

The rearrangement links TRBV6-1 to TRBJ2-1, with 12 bases that match TRBD2. With 7 bases clipped from V and 6 bases from J, the junction kept 7 bases outside the gene matches. CDR3 size: 15 residues. The germline V gene has CDR1 MNHNS and CDR2 SASEGT. The CDR3 nucleotides are TGTGCCAGCACCCGCCTAGCGGGAGGGAGCAATGAGCAGTTCTTC. This sequence encodes CASTRLAGGSNEQFF.

This clonotype was seen a few times. The V call is TRBV5-1, the J call TRBJ2-1; TRBD2 aligns across 9 bases. Germline CDR1 reads SGHRS; CDR2 reads YFSETQ. The CDR3 extends over 16 amino acids. V gave up 0 bases and J gave up 3 bases; unmatched junction bases: 4. The CDR3: CASSLALAGNYNEQFF. The CDR3 DNA reads as TGCGCCAGCAGCTTGGCTCTAGCGGGAAACTACAATGAGCAGTTCTTC.